Detailed here is one T cell receptor beta chain. Its antigen is unidentified. This CDR3 comprises 14 residues. The ends were cut back, 3 bases at V and 2 bases at J, with 9 bases in the middle. Authors' processing steps: Variation in CDR3 across clinicopathological groups served as the basis for constructing a distant-metastasis classifier in papillary thyroid cancer. From the PCR reads, TCRdb re-called clones with MiXCR. The V and J calls were not made by the authors but by TCRdb's processing. The table has thousands of clones, roughly a quarter seen once. These data come from a study of metastatic and nonmetastatic thyroid tumors. Study in general: Samples came from malignant and benign thyroid patients, and repertoires were compared across blood and tumor or nodule tissue. Study findings and constraints: When malignant thyroid tumors were compared with benign nodules, TCR beta diversity was reportedly significantly higher in the malignant tumors. This held in both blood and tumor samples.

Thyroid surgery was preceded by no treatment in any patient. Sequencing was performed on tumor tissue. The receptor was isolated from a female donor with papillary thyroid cancer or a benign thyroid nodule (not recorded which). Some clones in this sample may be carry-over from other donors' samples. V usage is TRBV12-3 or TRBV12-4 and J usage is TRBJ2-3; D unresolved. The CDR3 DNA follows: TGTGCCAGCAGTTTTGGGCGGACCACAGATACGCAGTATTTT. This codes for CASSFGRTTDTQYF.